This is a list of T cell receptor beta chains from one sample in a study of PD-L1 blockade in urothelial cancer. The method was immunoSEQ multiplex PCR; TCRdb's version includes in-frame clones alone and lacks a portion of them. Among 53,000 or so clones listed, approximately 83% were seen once. Source: PBMCs, taken around atezolizumab (anti-PD-L1) treatment. Receptors originate from a man aged 55 to 70 with urothelial cancer. The CDR3 runs from the conserved cysteine through the conserved F or W. Fields, in order: clone size, J gene, D gene, V gene, CDR3 protein, CDR3 DNA. D genes are given only for firm matches. A row's size may be missing; if present it is once, few, many or a size class.

>-|TRBJ1-3|-|TRBV11-1
CASSPTGASGNTIYF
TGTGCCAGCAGCCCGACAGGCGCCTCTGGAAACACCATATATTTT
>many|TRBJ1-1|-|TRBV20-1
CSARTGQAFF
TGCAGTGCTAGAACAGGACAAGCTTTCTTT
>-|TRBJ1-2|-|TRBV9
CASKRMSQGYGYTF
TGTGCCAGCAAGCGTATGTCCCAGGGCTATGGCTACACCTTC
>-|TRBJ1-1|-|TRBV5-1
CASSLQGMNTEAFF
TGCGCCAGCAGCTTACAGGGAATGAACACTGAAGCTTTCTTT
>-|TRBJ2-1|-|TRBV4-3
CASSQDWYNEQFF
TGCGCCAGCAGCCAGGACTGGTACAATGAGCAGTTCTTC
>-|TRBJ1-6|TRBD1|TRBV19
CASTDRGQGYSPLHF
TGTGCCAGTACCGACAGAGGACAGGGTTATTCACCCCTCCACTTT
>-|TRBJ1-2|TRBD1|TRBV6-6
CASSYGQGELDGYTF
TGTGCCAGCAGTTACGGGCAGGGGGAATTAGATGGCTACACCTTC
>-|TRBJ2-7|TRBD2|TRBV25-1
CASSGSGGPYEQYF
TGTGCCAGCAGTGGAAGCGGGGGACCCTACGAGCAGTACTTC
>once|TRBJ1-2|TRBD1|TRBV7-2
CASSLYTGEHGYTF
TGTGCCAGCAGCTTATACACAGGGGAACATGGCTACACCTTC
>-|TRBJ1-1|-|TRBV19
CAKTSGEAFF
TGTGCCAAAACTAGTGGTGAAGCTTTCTTT
>-|TRBJ1-6|-|TRBV6-1
CASSERESSPLHF
TGTGCCAGCAGTGAGAGAGAGTCTTCACCCCTCCACTTT
>-|TRBJ2-3|-|TRBV5-4
CATLSAEISNTQYF
TGTGCCACCCTGTCTGCAGAAATTTCAAATACGCAGTATTTT
>few|TRBJ1-3|-|TRBV9
CASSVYSGNTIYF
TGTGCCAGCAGCGTATACTCTGGAAACACCATATATTTT
>-|TRBJ2-3|-|TRBV6-6
CASSSSFTDTQYF
TGTGCCAGCAGTTCCAGTTTCACAGATACGCAGTATTTT
>-|TRBJ2-7|TRBD2|TRBV5-5
CASSIAGSYEQYF
TGTGCCAGCAGCATAGCGGGATCCTACGAGCAGTACTTC
>-|TRBJ2-7|-|TRBV5-1
CASSHYTGYEQYF
TGCGCCAGCAGTCATTATACAGGATACGAGCAGTACTTC
>-|TRBJ1-4|TRBD1|TRBV6-6
CASSNYRGRGNEKLFF
TGTGCCAGCAGTAACTACAGGGGCCGGGGTAATGAAAAACTGTTTTTT
>-|TRBJ1-1|-|TRBV9
CASSVEGGLTEAFF
TGTGCCAGCAGCGTAGAGGGAGGGCTGACTGAAGCTTTCTTT
>-|TRBJ2-7|TRBD2|TRBV10-3
CAIGSGGSYEQYF
TGTGCCATCGGGAGCGGGGGGTCCTACGAGCAGTACTTC
>-|TRBJ2-5|-|TRBV5-4
CASSFGRTIPQETQYF
TGTGCCAGCAGCTTCGGACGGACTATACCACAAGAGACCCAGTACTTC
>-|TRBJ2-3|-|TRBV7-2
CASSPFLLASTRTDTQYF
TGTGCCAGCAGCCCCTTCCTCCTAGCGTCTACCCGCACAGATACGCAGTATTTT
>-|TRBJ2-7|-|TRBV5-1
CASSLLEGKPYEQYF
TGCGCCAGCAGCTTATTGGAGGGGAAACCTTACGAGCAGTACTTC
>-|TRBJ2-5|TRBD2|TRBV27
CASSPTGTSGETQYF
TGTGCCAGCAGCCCGACCGGGACTAGCGGAGAGACCCAGTACTTC
>-|TRBJ2-1|-|TRBV5-6
CASSYTEREQFF
TGTGCCAGCAGCTATACGGAGAGGGAGCAGTTCTTC
>-|TRBJ2-3|-|TRBV20-1
CSAAGRDTQYF
TGCAGTGCTGCGGGAAGAGATACGCAGTATTTT
>-|TRBJ2-4|TRBD1|TRBV28
CASRPRDRNIQYF
TGTGCCAGCAGACCCCGGGACAGAAACATTCAGTACTTC
>-|TRBJ2-4|TRBD1|TRBV19
CASSSRQGASKNIQYF
TGTGCCAGTAGTTCGCGACAGGGGGCATCCAAAAACATTCAGTACTTC
>-|TRBJ1-2|-|TRBV2
CASSWIQGNYGYTF
TGTGCCAGCAGTTGGATACAGGGAAACTATGGCTACACCTTC
>-|TRBJ1-1|-|TRBV7-9
CATERFEAFF
TGTGCCACAGAAAGATTTGAAGCTTTCTTT
>-|TRBJ1-6|-|TRBV6-5
CASSSTGGSLHF
TGTGCCAGCAGCTCCACGGGAGGGTCCCTCCACTTT
>-|TRBJ1-2|TRBD1|TRBV5-1
CASSADRVGGYTF
TGCGCCAGCAGCGCCGACAGGGTAGGCGGCTACACCTTC
>-|TRBJ1-2|-|TRBV19
CASSPGTPFYGYTF
TGTGCCAGTAGTCCTGGGACACCTTTCTATGGCTACACCTTC
>-|TRBJ1-2|-|TRBV18
CASSLGRWEDTYGYTF
TGTGCCAGCTCACTCGGACGGTGGGAGGATACCTATGGCTACACCTTC
>-|TRBJ2-1|TRBD1|TRBV19
CASSENRGSYNEQFF
TGTGCCAGTAGTGAAAACAGGGGCTCCTACAATGAGCAGTTCTTC
>-|TRBJ2-1|TRBD2|TRBV7-9
CASSLASGRRNEQFF
TGTGCCAGCAGCTTGGCTAGCGGGAGGAGGAATGAGCAGTTCTTC
>few|TRBJ1-5|TRBD1|TRBV10-3
CAAGQESNQPQHF
TGTGCCGCCGGACAGGAGAGCAATCAGCCCCAGCATTTT
>-|TRBJ2-5|TRBD2|TRBV28
CASSLNFGGAGETQYF
TGTGCCAGCAGTTTAAACTTCGGGGGGGCGGGGGAGACCCAGTACTTC
>-|TRBJ2-1|-|TRBV29-1
CSVAYSSYNEQFF
TGCAGCGTTGCGTATAGCTCCTACAATGAGCAGTTCTTC
>-|TRBJ1-2|TRBD1|TRBV5-1
CASSLRDTGGLMGYTF
TGCGCCAGCAGCCTTCGAGATACAGGGGGTCTCATGGGCTACACCTTC
>once|TRBJ1-3|-|TRBV5-1
CASRAPGMGNTIYF
TGCGCCAGCAGAGCCCCCGGGATGGGAAACACCATATATTTT
>-|TRBJ2-7|TRBD2|TRBV15
CATSRGIAGEYEQYF
TGTGCCACCAGCAGAGGGATAGCGGGAGAATACGAGCAGTACTTC